These 27 T cell receptor beta chains were sequenced from one sample in a study of cytomegalovirus exposure and HLA in healthy donors (dated by TCRdb to between 2016 and 2019). Receptors were amplified or captured by the immunoSEQ multiplex PCR assay. A mixture of 60 forward primers for TCR Vbeta segments and 13 reverse primers for TCR Jbeta segments was used in the multiplex PCR. TCRdb retrieved this table from immuneACCESS and kept in-frame rearrangements only. Not all clones are present; in checked studies, unresolved V genes account for under half, and no reason is known for the remainder. For this sample the table gives fewer than 200,000 clones, of which about 90% were detected only once. The ten biggest clones cover around 0.25% of the sample. Input material: PBMCs. Every receptor here comes from a girl in the first two years of life in good health and CMV-seronegative.

The genes are TRBV7-6 and TRBJ2-1, with a possible D match to TRBD2 (5 bases). V lost 1 base and J 2 bases, leaving 18 bases between the germline ends. The germline V gene encodes CDR1 SGHVS and CDR2 FNYEAQ. The CDR3 spans 18 residues. CDR3 nucleotide sequence: TGTGCCAGCAGCTTAGTTGGACCTACTAGTTTGGCCTACAATGAGCAGTTCTTC. Amino acid sequence: CASSLVGPTSLAYNEQFF.

The chain is built from TRBV9 and TRBJ2-5, with a weak D call TRBD2 (6 bases). The CDR3 sequence is 17 residues long. Germline V CDR1 and CDR2: SGDLS, YYNGEE. Trimming took off 0 bases at V and 5 bases at J, with 20 bases between the two ends. CDR3 protein: CASSVGHRDWGRETQYF. CDR3 coding DNA: TGTGCCAGCAGCGTAGGCCACCGCGATTGGGGGAGGGAGACCCAGTACTTC.

A few counts support this clone. The genes are TRBV18 and TRBJ2-2, with D maybe TRBD2 (5 bases). There are 14 residues in the CDR3. The germline CDR1 and CDR2 sequences are KGHSH and LQKENI. V was pared by 3 bases and J by 1 base, with 6 bases between. Here the CDR3 reads CASSPSGNTGELFF. The DNA for the CDR3 is TGTGCCAGCTCACCCAGCGGGAACACCGGGGAGCTGTTTTTT.

This chain connects TRBV5-4 to TRBJ2-7; 8 bases fit TRBD1. Germline trimming cut 3 bases from V and 4 bases from J; bases unmatched to any gene: 3. Germline lookup yields CDR1 SGHNT and CDR2 YYREEE (reference sequence). The CDR3 loop spans 13 amino acids. The CDR3 region is CASSSGQEYEQYF. CDR3 bases: TGTGCCAGCAGCTCGGGACAGGAATACGAGCAGTACTTC.

This sequence joins TRBV29-1 and TRBJ2-3, with 11 bases lining up with TRBD1. V was clipped by 6 bases and J by 4 bases; unmatched bases: 3. Germline CDR1 is SQVTM and CDR2 is ANQGSEA. The CDR3 has 13 residues. This chain's CDR3 is CSVVGQGADTQYF. CDR3 coding DNA: TGCAGCGTGGTGGGACAGGGGGCAGATACGCAGTATTTT.

The V call is TRBV5-1, the J call TRBJ1-3; 9 positions match TRBD1. Trimming cost V 4 bases and J 0 bases; bases outside gene matches: 5. The germline V gene encodes CDR1 SGHRS and CDR2 YFSETQ. CDR3 size: 16 residues. The DNA of the CDR3 is TGCGCCAGCAGCGGGGGACAGGGTTTCTCTGGAAACACCATATATTTT. It codes for CASSGGQGFSGNTIYF.

CDR3 nucleotide sequence: TGCAGCGTGGCGGGGGACGACTACGAGCAGTACTTC. Translation gives CSVAGDDYEQYF. The chain recombines TRBV29-1 with TRBJ2-7, with TRBD2 identical over 7 bases. This CDR3 is 12 amino acids long. The V gene end was trimmed by 6 bases and the J gene end by 3 bases; junction bases not matched to a gene: 5. Per germline, CDR1 SQVTM and CDR2 ANQGSEA.

The chain employs TRBV9 and TRBJ1-2; TRBD1 might be the D (6 bases). Per germline, CDR1 SGDLS and CDR2 YYNGEE. With 0 bases removed from V and 6 bases from J, the gap between germline ends came to 27 bases. This CDR3 contains 19 residues. The CDR3 DNA reads as TGTGCCAGCAGCGTAGAGACGGGAGGGGGGACACACTGGAGGCATGGCTACACCTTC. This translates into CASSVETGGGTHWRHGYTF.

The chain couples TRBV4-3 to TRBJ2-2, with 7 positions matching TRBD2. CDR1 is LGHNA, CDR2 YSLEER, per germline. The junction had 5 bases not matched to a gene; V was cut back by 2 bases and J by 5 bases. This CDR3 spans 15 amino acids. The CDR3 DNA reads TGCGCCAGCAGCCAAAGCGGTAGCGGGACCGGGGAGCTGTTTTTT. Amino acids: CASSQSGSGTGELFF.

V and J are TRBV27 and TRBJ2-7, with TRBD1 identical over 7 bases. Germline lookup yields CDR1 MNHEY and CDR2 SMNVEV (reference sequence). This CDR3 comprises 16 residues. With V trimmed by 1 base and J by 4 bases, 10 bases remained unmatched. CDR3 nucleotides: TGTGCCAGCAGTTTATATGGACAGGCTGATTCGTACGAGCAGTACTTC. Its translation: CASSLYGQADSYEQYF.

The CDR3 coding sequence is TGTGCCAGCAGCAATTCCTTGATGGTTAGCCCTGAAACCATCTACGAGCAGTACTTC. It is translated as CASSNSLMVSPETIYEQYF. The chain has TRBV11-2 and TRBJ2-7; D is undetermined. V dropped 5 bases and J dropped 3 bases, with 29 bases sitting between them. This CDR3 region has 19 residues. Germline V gene lookup returns CDR1 SGHAT and CDR2 FQNNGV.

The rearrangement uses TRBV6-5 and TRBJ1-2; D unclear. CDR1 is MNHEY and CDR2 is SVGAGI in the germline V gene. This CDR3 has 13 amino acids. Trimming cost V 0 bases and J 4 bases, with 6 bases left between them. The CDR3 bases are TGTGCCAGCAGTTACTCTAATAGCTATGGCTACACCTTC. Translating gives CASSYSNSYGYTF.

The chain links TRBV2 to TRBJ2-1; 8 nucleotides match TRBD1. The length of the CDR3 is 14 residues. The V and J ends lost 5 bases and 8 bases, in that order; junction bases with no gene match: 8. Germline loops: CDR1 SNHLY, CDR2 FYNNEI. For the CDR3, the DNA is TGTGCCAGCAGTCTAAGACAGGGGTGGTATGAGCAGTTCTTC. Translating it yields CASSLRQGWYEQFF. Combining the CDR3 with reference TRBV2 and TRBJ2-1 gives the whole variable domain EPEVTQTPSHQVTQMGQEVILRCVPISNHLYFYWYRQILGQKVEFLVSFYNNEISEKSEIFDDQFSVERPDGSNFTLKIRSTKLEDSAMYFCASSLRQGWYEQFFGPGTRLTVL.

The CDR3 DNA reads TGTGCCAGCAGCGCCCCCAGGACTAGCTTTAATGAGCAGTTCTTC. Encoded protein: CASSAPRTSFNEQFF. The rearrangement joins TRBV9 to TRBJ2-1, with 8 bases lining up with TRBD2. This CDR3 comprises 15 residues. V shed 3 bases and J 7 bases; nucleotides not matched to a gene: 9. Germline loops: CDR1 SGDLS, CDR2 YYNGEE. Using reference TRBV9 and TRBJ2-1 for the parts outside the CDR3, the full variable domain is DSGVTQTPKHLITATGQRVTLRCSPRSGDLSVYWYQQSLDQGLQFLIQYYNGEERAKGNILERFSAQQFPDLHSELNLSSLELGDSALYFCASSAPRTSFNEQFFGPGTRLTVL.

This chain links TRBV7-6 with TRBJ2-1; 8 positions agree with TRBD2. The germline CDR1 and CDR2 sequences are SGHVS and FNYEAQ. Germline trimming cut 5 bases from V and 1 base from J; bases unmatched to any gene: 7. This CDR3 has 16 residues. The CDR3 here is CASSPHRGGSYNEQFF. CDR3 sequence (DNA): TGTGCCAGCAGCCCCCATCGGGGGGGATCCTACAATGAGCAGTTCTTC.

This sequence joins TRBV5-1 and TRBJ1-2; D not resolved. Trimming pared 0 bases from V and 6 bases from J, leaving 12 bases between. The CDR3 runs to 14 residues. The germline gives CDR1 SGHRS, CDR2 YFSETQ. CDR3 in amino acids: CASSLDSSSDGYTF. The CDR3 DNA follows: TGCGCCAGCAGCTTGGACAGCTCTTCAGATGGCTACACCTTC. The complete variable domain, with remaining parts taken from reference TRBV5-1 and TRBJ1-2, reads KAGVTQTPRYLIKTRGQQVTLSCSPISGHRSVSWYQQTPGQGLQFLFEYFSETQRNKGNFPGRFSGRQFSNSRSEMNVSTLELGDSALYLCASSLDSSSDGYTFGSGTRLTVV.

This sequence joins TRBV15 and TRBJ1-1, with a possible D match to TRBD1 (6 bases). Germline lookup yields CDR1 LNHNV and CDR2 YYDKDF (reference sequence). The CDR3 runs 15 residues. The V end lost 0 bases, the J end lost 5 bases, and 13 bases lay between the germline ends. The CDR3 bases are TGTGCCACCAGCAGAGACAGGGGCGCAGGTACTGAAGCTTTCTTT. This encodes CATSRDRGAGTEAFF.

V gene TRBV10-3 combines with J gene TRBJ2-6; 12 nucleotides align to TRBD1. Losses at the gene ends were 4 bases for V and 4 bases for J; bases not matched to a gene: 5. Germline V gene data show CDR1 as ENHRY and CDR2 as SYGVKD. The CDR3 contains 17 residues. The DNA for the CDR3 is TGTGCCATCAGTGGGGGACAGGGGGCTACAGGGGCCAACGTCCTGACTTTC. Protein: CAISGGQGATGANVLTF.

CDR3 bases: TGCGCCAGCAGCTTGGATGGCGGGAGGGTCGGTGAGCAGTTCTTC. The encoded protein is CASSLDGGRVGEQFF. The chain uses TRBV5-1 and TRBJ2-1, with TRBD2 matching 9 bases. The ends lost 0 bases at V and 9 bases at J; junction bases unmatched: 7. CDR3 length: 15 residues. Germline CDR1 reads SGHRS; CDR2 reads YFSETQ.

The V call is TRBV6-1, the J call TRBJ2-7; a weak D match, TRBD2 (5 bases). The CDR3 contains 11 residues. The V gene lost 6 bases and the J gene lost 4 bases, with 7 bases spanning the gap. Germline CDR1 is MNHNS and CDR2 is SASEGT. CDR3 residues: CASRTRYEQYF. In DNA, the CDR3 is TGTGCCAGCAGAACTAGGTACGAGCAGTACTTC.

In this sample, this clone turned up a few times. J is TRBJ1-1 and V is TRBV30; D remains unclear. Germline CDR1 GTSNPN, CDR2 SVGIG (reference sequence). Deletions cut 0 bases from V and 4 bases from J, with 21 bases between. This CDR3 contains 17 residues. DNA of the CDR3: TGTGCCTGGAGTGTATCTCCCTGGGCAGGCAACCCCACTGAAGCTTTCTTT. As protein: CAWSVSPWAGNPTEAFF.

This clone was counted between two and nine times. The chain employs TRBV6-6 and TRBJ1-2; D perhaps matches TRBD1 (5 bases). The germline V gene encodes CDR1 MNHNY and CDR2 SVGAGI (reference sequence). There are 15 residues in the CDR3. Trimming removed 5 bases at V and 4 bases at J, with 17 bases between. This CDR3 reads CASSPTEVGGYGYTF. The CDR3 nucleotides read TGTGCCAGCAGTCCGACCGAGGTGGGGGGCTATGGCTACACCTTC.

About this clone: One end of the junction is discordant with germline, which a read error may explain. The chain recombines TRBV5-6 with TRBJ1-1, with D possibly TRBD1 on 5 matching bases. Germline V gene sequence: CDR1 SGHDT, CDR2 YYEEEE. This CDR3 spans 16 amino acids. In DNA, the CDR3 is TGTGCCAGCAGCTTGGATTCAGGCAGGGTGAACAGTGAAGCTTTCTTT. Translated: CASSLDSGRVNSEAFF.

The gene calls are TRBV5-8 and TRBJ2-7; TRBD1 aligns across 7 bases. The CDR3 has 13 residues. The junction had 4 bases not matched to a gene; V was cut back by 3 bases and J by 4 bases. The germline V gene encodes CDR1 SGHTS and CDR2 YDEGEE. The chain's CDR3 is CASSWGTVYEQYF. DNA of the CDR3: TGTGCCAGCAGCTGGGGGACAGTATACGAGCAGTACTTC.

This chain joins TRBV7-6 and TRBJ2-5; TRBD2 agrees at 7 bases. Germline CDR1 is SGHVS and CDR2 is FNYEAQ. Trimming cost V 5 bases and J 4 bases; bases outside gene matches: 16. CDR3 length: 17 amino acids. CDR3 in amino acids: CASSHAERGLYIETQYF. The CDR3 DNA reads TGTGCCAGCAGCCATGCTGAGCGGGGCTTATACATAGAGACCCAGTACTTC.

Points on this clone: Its ends do not fully match the called genes, so a read error is possible. The chain recombines TRBV7-9 with TRBJ2-5; 9 bases align to TRBD2. Per germline, CDR1 SEHNR and CDR2 FQNEAQ (reference sequence). This CDR3 is built from 16 residues. For the CDR3, the DNA is TGTTCCAGCACCCCCCCTAGCGGGAACGGCCAAGAGACCCAGTACTTC. Protein: CSSTPPSGNGQETQYF.

V is TRBV5-6 and J is TRBJ1-2; D may be TRBD1 (6 bases). The CDR3 sequence is 14 residues long. CDR1 and CDR2 from the germline V gene are SGHDT and YYEEEE. V dropped 2 bases and J dropped 10 bases, with 18 bases sitting between them. CDR3 in amino acids: CASSFPRQAVYYTF. In nucleotides, the CDR3 is TGTGCCAGCAGCTTCCCTAGACAGGCCGTTTACTACACCTTC.